These 29 T cell receptor beta chains came from one sample sequenced in a study of Ad26.COV2.S vaccination and SARS-CoV-2 variants. Only in-frame clones appear in the TCRdb table, and some are missing; sequencing was by immunoSEQ multiplex PCR. Here the sample spans about 350,000 clones, around nine tenths being singletons. Stated treatment: some 20 received Ad26.COV2.S at low or high dose, single or two shots; roughly 5 received placebo; per-sample allocation not given. The investigators took samples on day 63 after the first vaccine or placebo injection. The source material was peripheral blood, sampled in a trial of Ad26.COV2.S vaccine versus placebo. These TCRs come from a person between 18 and 65 years old who received the Ad26.COV2.S COVID-19 vaccine or a placebo.

V and J are TRBV30 and TRBJ1-3; D unresolved. The CDR3 runs to 14 residues. Trimming pared 4 bases from V and 1 base from J, leaving 11 bases between. The germline V gene has CDR1 GTSNPN and CDR2 SVGIG (reference sequence). The CDR3 is CAWKRVNSGNTIYF. CDR3 sequence (DNA): TGTGCCTGGAAAAGGGTGAATTCTGGAAACACCATATATTTT. The full variable domain, completed using reference TRBV30 and TRBJ1-3, is SQTIHQWPATLVQPVGSPLSLECTVEGTSNPNLYWYRQAAGRGLQLLFYSVGIGQISSEVPQNLSASRPQDRQFILSSKKLLLSDSGFYLCAWKRVNSGNTIYFGEGSWLTVV.

This rearrangement joins TRBV3-1 (or the pseudogene TRBV3-2) to TRBJ2-1; a possible D gene is TRBD1 (6 bases). From germline, CDR1 is LGHDT and CDR2 YNNKEL (reference sequence). CDR3 length: 16 amino acids. The ends were cut back, 1 base at V and 1 base at J, with 11 bases in the middle. The CDR3 DNA sequence: TGTGCCAGCAGCCAAGGATTTACAGGGTCCTACAATGAGCAGTTCTTC. It codes for CASSQGFTGSYNEQFF.

The genes are TRBV6-2 or TRBV6-3 and TRBJ1-2; the D is unclear. V lost 2 bases and J lost 6, with 13 bases in between. CDR3 length: 14 amino acids. From germline, CDR1 is MNHEY and CDR2 SVGEGT. CDR3 sequence (DNA): TGTGCCAGCAGTTACCTCCGGGAAGCAAATGGCTACACCTTC. Protein product: CASSYLREANGYTF.

The chain is built from TRBV19 and TRBJ2-1; 9 bases fit TRBD2. V lost 4 bases to trimming and J lost 5 bases; unmatched junction nucleotides: 18. Germline values: CDR1 LNHDA, CDR2 SQIVND (reference sequence). The CDR3 totals 19 residues. CDR3 nucleotide sequence: TGTGCCAGTAGTAGACGAGTCGGGGGACTAGCTCGGGCGCACAATGAGCAGTTCTTC. Its protein product is CASSRRVGGLARAHNEQFF. The full variable domain, completed using reference TRBV19 and TRBJ2-1, is DGGITQSPKYLFRKEGQNVTLSCEQNLNHDAMYWYRQDPGQGLRLIYYSQIVNDFQKGDIAEGYSVSREKKESFPLTVTSAQKNPTAFYLCASSRRVGGLARAHNEQFFGPGTRLTVL.

The J gene is TRBJ1-1, the V gene TRBV6-4, with a possible D match to TRBD1 (5 bases). Trimming took off 6 bases at V and 1 base at J, with 15 bases between the two ends. Germline V gene data show CDR1 as MRHNA and CDR2 as SNTAGT. This CDR3 region has 15 residues. The DNA of the CDR3 is TGTGCCAGCAGAAGGTCCCAGGGTGCGAACACTGAAGCTTTCTTT. Its translation: CASRRSQGANTEAFF.

V and J are TRBV25-1 and TRBJ1-5; TRBD1 might be the D (6 bases). Trimming pared 4 bases from V and 4 bases from J, leaving 14 bases between. Germline V gene sequence: CDR1 MGHDK, CDR2 SYGVNS. This CDR3 is 15 amino acids long. In DNA, the CDR3 is TGTGCCAGCAGTGGGCCCGGGACAAGAAATCAGCCCCAGCATTTT. This gives the protein CASSGPGTRNQPQHF.

This clone was observed a few times. The gene calls are TRBV30 and TRBJ1-5, with D possibly matching TRBD1 (5 bases). From germline, CDR1 is GTSNPN and CDR2 SVGIG (reference sequence). V was trimmed by 5 bases and J by 5 bases, leaving 13 bases between them. This CDR3 spans 13 amino acids. The CDR3: CAWGEGGDQPQHF. As DNA, the CDR3 is TGTGCCTGGGGGGAGGGAGGGGATCAGCCCCAGCATTTT.

The chain joins TRBV19 to TRBJ1-5; D remains ambiguous. Germline lookup yields CDR1 LNHDA and CDR2 SQIVND (reference sequence). The V end lost 5 bases, the J end lost 0 bases, and 8 bases lay between the germline ends. This CDR3 spans 14 amino acids. Here the CDR3 DNA reads TGTGCCAGTAGTTTCCCCCTTAGCAATCAGCCCCAGCATTTT. Protein sequence: CASSFPLSNQPQHF.

The chain's CDR3 is CASSLSRTFNTGELFF. Written as DNA, the CDR3 is TGTGCCAGCAGCTTGTCAAGGACCTTTAACACCGGGGAGCTGTTTTTT. This chain uses TRBV5-6 with TRBJ2-2; D unresolved. Germline CDR1 SGHDT, CDR2 YYEEEE. The CDR3 length is 16 residues. The V end lost 1 base, the J end lost 2 bases, and 12 bases lay between the germline ends.

The J gene is TRBJ2-7, the V gene TRBV18, with 10 bases lining up with TRBD1. Unmatched junction bases numbered 3, after V lost 3 bases and J lost 1 base. Per the germline V gene, CDR1 is KGHSH and CDR2 is LQKENI. The CDR3 contains 15 residues. The CDR3 loop reads CASSPTGGSSYEQYF. Here the CDR3 DNA reads TGTGCCAGCTCACCGACAGGGGGCTCATCCTACGAGCAGTACTTC.

CDR3: CASSLGLLNTEAFF. For the CDR3, the DNA is TGTGCCAGCAGCTTAGGTCTGTTGAACACTGAAGCTTTCTTT. The V and J genes are TRBV7-9 and TRBJ1-1, with D unclear. The CDR3 is 14 amino acids. Germline lookup yields CDR1 SEHNR and CDR2 FQNEAQ (reference sequence). The V gene lost 1 base and the J gene lost 0 bases, with 6 bases spanning the gap.

In this sample, this clone turned up a few times. V is TRBV11-2 and J is TRBJ1-3; D is unclear. V lost 2 bases and J lost 3, with 8 bases in between. The CDR3 spans 14 residues. Germline V gives CDR1 SGHAT, CDR2 FQNNGV. CDR3 amino acids: CASSLTTDGNTIYF. CDR3 coding DNA: TGTGCCAGCAGCTTAACGACTGATGGAAACACCATATATTTT.

This sequence joins TRBV28 and TRBJ1-3; possible D gene TRBD1, 6 bases. Trimming stripped 6 bases from V and 3 bases from J, with 15 bases between. Germline CDR1 and CDR2: MDHEN and SYDVKM. This CDR3 comprises 15 residues. The CDR3 region is CASRLAGAGGNTIYF. Written as DNA, the CDR3 is TGTGCCAGCAGACTCGCAGGGGCGGGTGGAAACACCATATATTTT.

The CDR3: CTSSRNRVPKYKYSGNTIYF. The CDR3 DNA is TGCACCAGCAGCCGAAACAGGGTCCCAAAATACAAATACTCTGGAAACACCATATATTTT. The rearrangement links TRBV1 to TRBJ1-3; the tabulated D call, TRBD1, remains unverified against the DNA. TRBV1 is classified as a pseudogene. The CDR3 extends over 20 amino acids.

This chain uses TRBV7-2 with TRBJ2-3, with D maybe TRBD2 (6 bases). The CDR3 consists of 14 residues. V was shortened by 5 bases and J by 4 bases, with 13 bases between the two germline ends. Germline CDR1 and CDR2: SGHTA and FQGNSA. CDR3 loop: CASSPTGEADTQYF. CDR3 bases: TGTGCCAGCAGCCCAACGGGGGAAGCAGATACGCAGTATTTT.

The chain has TRBV19 and TRBJ1-4; D unclear. CDR1 LNHDA and CDR2 SQIVND come from the germline V gene (reference sequence). The CDR3 has 16 residues. Trimming pared 4 bases from V and 0 bases from J, leaving 12 bases between. The CDR3: CASSTGRQATNEKLFF. The CDR3 DNA reads as TGTGCCAGTAGTACCGGACGTCAGGCAACTAATGAAAAACTGTTTTTT.

This rearrangement joins TRBV18 to TRBJ1-5; a weak D match, TRBD1 (5 bases). V lost 6 bases and J 5 bases, leaving 11 bases between the germline ends. In germline, CDR1 is KGHSH, CDR2 LQKENI. The CDR3 has 13 residues. The CDR3 loop is CASSPTRDQPQHF. The CDR3 coding sequence is TGTGCCAGCTCTCCCACCAGGGATCAGCCCCAGCATTTT.

The chain has TRBV10-3 and TRBJ2-7; 8 positions agree with TRBD1. The CDR3 contains 14 residues. The germline V gene encodes CDR1 ENHRY and CDR2 SYGVKD. Trimming removed 3 bases from V and 4 bases from J; junction bases left unmatched: 5. The CDR3 loop is CAISDLQGVYEQYF. The CDR3, as DNA: TGTGCCATCAGTGATTTACAGGGGGTTTACGAGCAGTACTTC.

V gene TRBV29-1 combines with J gene TRBJ1-1, with D uncertain. CDR3 length: 13 residues. Germline CDR1 is SQVTM and CDR2 is ANQGSEA. V lost 7 bases and J lost 6, with 18 bases in between. The CDR3 sequence is CSAAFGTVAEAFF. CDR3 in DNA: TGCAGCGCAGCATTCGGTACCGTCGCTGAAGCTTTCTTT.

The V gene is TRBV7-9, the J gene TRBJ1-1, with 7 bases matching TRBD1. This CDR3 has 13 amino acids. In germline, CDR1 is SEHNR, CDR2 FQNEAQ (reference sequence). V lost 5 bases to trimming and J lost 3 bases; unmatched junction nucleotides: 3. CDR3: CASSPTGDTEAFF. The CDR3 coding sequence is TGTGCCAGCAGCCCTACAGGGGACACTGAAGCTTTCTTT.

The chain links TRBV6-4 to TRBJ1-2, with 11 bases matching TRBD1. CDR3 length equals 15 residues. After removal of 4 bases from V and 5 bases from J, the junction contained 6 bases not matched to a gene. Germline V gives CDR1 MRHNA, CDR2 SNTAGT. For the CDR3, the DNA is TGTGCCAGCAGTGGCTGGACAGGGGGCAAGTATGGCTACACCTTC. Its translation is CASSGWTGGKYGYTF.

This chain joins TRBV11-2 and TRBJ2-1; 8 bases are shared with TRBD1. CDR3 length: 15 amino acids. Per the germline V gene, CDR1 is SGHAT and CDR2 is FQNNGV. With V trimmed by 5 bases and J by 4 bases, 7 bases remained unmatched. The CDR3 nucleotides read TGTGCCAGCAGCCCCGGACAGGGAGCGTACAATGAGCAGTTCTTC. Protein sequence: CASSPGQGAYNEQFF.

The chain is built from TRBV7-2 and TRBJ2-5, with D unresolved. V lost 0 bases to trimming and J lost 0 bases, with 5 bases between them. CDR3 length equals 14 residues. CDR1 SGHTA and CDR2 FQGNSA come from the germline V gene. The CDR3 region is CASSLAGDQETQYF. The DNA for the CDR3 is TGTGCCAGCAGCTTAGCTGGCGACCAAGAGACCCAGTACTTC.

A few counts support this clone. The genes are TRBV5-5 and TRBJ1-5; no definite D call. This CDR3 is built from 13 residues. Deletions cut 0 bases from V and 3 bases from J, with 4 bases between. Germline-derived CDR1 and CDR2 are SGHKS and YYEKEE (reference sequence). In DNA, the CDR3 is TGTGCCAGCAGCTTGGCTCTCAATCAGCCCCAGCATTTT. Translated: CASSLALNQPQHF.

The chain combines TRBV6-2 or TRBV6-3 with TRBJ1-4; D ambiguous. In germline, CDR1 is MNHEY, CDR2 SVGEGT. The CDR3 spans 14 residues. V lost 4 bases to trimming and J lost 1 base, with 7 bases between them. In DNA, the CDR3 is TGTGCCAGCAGTTCGGACGGAACTAATGAAAAACTGTTTTTT. It specifies CASSSDGTNEKLFF.

This clone was recorded once. This may be a read error, as it is one base from a much larger clone. The same CDR3 arises from other DNA sequences in this sample as well. This chain uses TRBV28 with TRBJ1-6, with D possibly matching TRBD1 (5 bases). Germline CDR1 reads MDHEN; CDR2 reads SYDVKM. The CDR3 covers 12 residues. The V and J ends lost 5 bases and 6 bases respectively, with 5 bases between them. CDR3 sequence (DNA): TGTGCCAGCAGTGGGGGTAATTCACCCCTCCACTTT. Protein product: CASSGGNSPLHF.

The sample holds one count of this clone. This sequence joins TRBV13 and TRBJ1-2; tentatively, D is TRBD1 (6 bases). This CDR3 spans 14 amino acids. V was pared by 10 bases and J by 2 bases, with 17 bases between. The germline V gene has CDR1 PRHDT and CDR2 FYEKMQ (reference sequence). CDR3 amino acids: CATLRTGTNYGYTF. The CDR3 DNA sequence: TGTGCCACCCTCCGAACAGGGACAAACTATGGCTACACCTTC.

Only a few counts were recorded for this clone. This chain connects TRBV28 to TRBJ1-1; possible D gene TRBD1, 5 bases. V was cut by 7 bases and J by 5 bases, with 20 bases left in between. Germline loops: CDR1 MDHEN, CDR2 SYDVKM. The CDR3 consists of 15 residues. The CDR3 region has the DNA TGTGCCAGCACCCGACGGGGACTCGGGGTGACTGAAGCTTTCTTT. It encodes CASTRRGLGVTEAFF.

The chain combines TRBV25-1 with TRBJ2-7, with D maybe TRBD2 (6 bases). CDR3 length equals 13 residues. The ends were cut back, 3 bases at V and 4 bases at J, with 10 bases in the middle. CDR1 and CDR2 (germline): MGHDK, SYGVNS. The CDR3 DNA reads TGTGCCAGCAGTGACGTGGGGACTTACGAGCAGTACTTC. Translating it yields CASSDVGTYEQYF.